The T cell receptor beta chain described here comes from a study of blood T cell repertoires in COVID-19. Study-level background: The origin of the acute and convalescent COVID-19 samples was the United States, Italy and Spain. PBMCs, B-cell-depleted T cells, or T cells provided the cDNA or gDNA that made up the material.

TCRdb's table, derived via immunoSEQ multiplex PCR, lists solely in-frame clones and lacks some. The table lists 120,000 to 150,000 clones, roughly 87% of them singletons. The clonotype was recovered from a woman between 50 and 59 years old with acute or convalescent COVID-19. The specimen was peripheral blood.

CDR3 sequence: CASSSGGRDTIYF. In DNA form, the CDR3 reads TGTGCCAGCAGCTCGGGGGGACGGGACACCATATATTTT. The V and J genes are TRBV7-3 and TRBJ1-3, with a weak D call TRBD1 (5 bases). The germline V gene encodes CDR1 SGHTA and CDR2 FQGTGA. V lost 4 bases and J 8 bases, leaving 12 bases between the germline ends. The CDR3 is 13 amino acids. Using reference TRBV7-3 and TRBJ1-3 for the parts outside the CDR3, the full variable domain is GAGVSQTPSNKVTEKGKYVELRCDPISGHTALYWYRQSLGQGPEFLIYFQGTGAADDSGLPNDRFFAVRPEGSVSTLKIQRTERGDSAVYLCASSSGGRDTIYFGEGSWLTVV.